Below are 15 T cell receptor beta chains sequenced from a single sample in a study of T cell changes during pregnancy in multiple sclerosis. Libraries were prepared by immunoSEQ multiplex PCR; TCRdb keeps only in-frame clonotypes and omits some of them. Of approximately 46,000 clones in the sample, around 91% are singletons; the top ten hold around 8%. Sample: CD8+ T cells from peripheral blood mononuclear cells, taken in the second trimester of pregnancy. These receptors were obtained from a female donor with multiple sclerosis, enrolled in a pregnancy study.

This clone has only a few counts. This chain links TRBV25-1 with TRBJ1-1; D gene unclear. This CDR3 region has 14 residues. The germline CDR1 and CDR2 sequences are MGHDK and SYGVNS. Trimming left V 3 bases short and J 4 bases short, with 12 bases between. The CDR3 DNA reads TGTGCCAGCAGTGATCCGGACTTCACCACTGAAGCTTTCTTT. Its protein is CASSDPDFTTEAFF.

This clone has only one observation. The gene calls are TRBV19 and TRBJ2-7; TRBD2 agrees at 14 bases. The length of the CDR3 is 17 residues. The germline CDR1 and CDR2 sequences are LNHDA and SQIVND (reference sequence). The V gene end was trimmed by 4 bases and the J gene end by 3 bases; junction bases not matched to a gene: 8. CDR3 DNA: TGTGCCAGTAGTACCCAAGGGACTAGCGGGGGCCGCTACGAGCAGTACTTC. Residues: CASSTQGTSGGRYEQYF.

J is TRBJ2-3 and V is TRBV2; 10 nucleotides agree with TRBD2. The V gene's germline CDR1 is SNHLY and CDR2 FYNNEI. Trimming cost V 4 bases and J 2 bases; bases outside gene matches: 3. This CDR3 region has 15 residues. Here the CDR3 reads CASSGTSGYTDTQYF. The CDR3 region has the DNA TGTGCCAGCAGTGGGACTAGCGGTTACACAGATACGCAGTATTTT.

The chain employs TRBV19 and TRBJ1-1; a weak D match, TRBD1 (5 bases). V shed 5 bases and J shed 3 bases, with 7 bases lying between them. Germline V CDR1 and CDR2: LNHDA, SQIVND (reference sequence). The CDR3 totals 12 residues. CDR3 sequence (DNA): TGTGCCAGTAGTCGGGGGTACACTGAAGCTTTCTTT. It encodes CASSRGYTEAFF.

The rearrangement uses TRBV7-9 and TRBJ1-2; D is uncertain. Germline V gene lookup returns CDR1 SEHNR and CDR2 FQNEAQ (reference sequence). CDR3 length: 13 amino acids. The ends were cut back, 5 bases at V and 5 bases at J, with 12 bases in the middle. The DNA for the CDR3 is TGTGCCAGCAGCCCAGGTGGTCAGTATGGCTACACCTTC. It yields the protein CASSPGGQYGYTF.

J is TRBJ2-2 and V is TRBV2, with D maybe TRBD2 (7 bases). Per germline, CDR1 SNHLY and CDR2 FYNNEI. With 11 bases removed from V and 3 bases from J, the gap between germline ends came to 16 bases. The CDR3 contains 14 residues. CDR3 nucleotide sequence: TGTGCCGCAGGGGAGGGGGGATACACCGGGGAGCTGTTTTTT. Its protein is CAAGEGGYTGELFF.

This chain connects TRBV6-6 to TRBJ2-1; a weak D match, TRBD2 (6 bases). V lost 4 bases, J lost 8 bases, and 21 bases lay in between. CDR1 MNHNY and CDR2 SVGAGI come from the germline V gene (reference sequence). CDR3 size: 16 residues. The CDR3 nucleotides are TGTGCCAGCAGTTCAATTCTGGACTACACAGTTGATGAGCAGTTCTTC. Amino acids: CASSSILDYTVDEQFF.

V gene TRBV5-1 combines with J gene TRBJ2-1; D is possibly TRBD1 (6 bases). The CDR3 is 14 residues long. Germline CDR1 is SGHRS and CDR2 is YFSETQ. Trimming cost V 0 bases and J 12 bases, with 16 bases left between them. CDR3 DNA sequence: TGCGCCAGCAGCTTGGCGGACGGGACAAACGGGCAGTTCTTC. Its protein product is CASSLADGTNGQFF. The entire variable domain, with the rest obtained from reference TRBV5-1 and TRBJ2-1, is as follows: KAGVTQTPRYLIKTRGQQVTLSCSPISGHRSVSWYQQTPGQGLQFLFEYFSETQRNKGNFPGRFSGRQFSNSRSEMNVSTLELGDSALYLCASSLADGTNGQFFGPGTRLTVL.

The J gene is TRBJ1-1, the V gene TRBV6-5, with 8 bases that match TRBD1. This CDR3 has 14 amino acids. J was trimmed by 0 bases and V by 5 bases; bases with no gene match: 2. Germline CDR1 reads MNHEY; CDR2 reads SVGAGI. The CDR3 spells CASSPTGVNTEAFF. In DNA, the CDR3 is TGTGCCAGCAGTCCGACAGGGGTGAACACTGAAGCTTTCTTT.

On this clone: With a much larger clone just one base away, this may be a read error. V and J are TRBV5-1 and TRBJ2-7, with D possibly being TRBD2 (5 bases). CDR1 and CDR2 (germline): SGHRS, YFSETQ. The CDR3 covers 14 residues. The germline V and J ends were trimmed by 1 base and 5 bases, with 13 bases remaining between them. The CDR3 is CASSLTEGLNEQYF. CDR3 in DNA: TGCGCCAGCAGCTTGACAGAGGGTTTAAACGAGCAGTACTTC.

The chain is built from TRBV9 and TRBJ2-1; 9 bases agree with TRBD2. With 0 bases clipped from V and 6 bases from J, the junction kept 4 bases outside the gene matches. The CDR3 covers 15 residues. Looked up from germline, CDR1 is SGDLS and CDR2 is YYNGEE. The CDR3 spells CASSVGGGAINEQFF. The CDR3 DNA reads TGTGCCAGCAGCGTAGGCGGGGGGGCCATCAATGAGCAGTTCTTC.

The rearrangement joins TRBV10-3 to TRBJ2-1, with D unclear. CDR3 size: 12 residues. V shed 4 bases and J shed 5 bases, with 6 bases lying between them. The germline gives CDR1 ENHRY, CDR2 SYGVKD. CDR3 nucleotide sequence: TGTGCCATCAGTGGCCCAGACAATGAGCAGTTCTTC. Translation gives CAISGPDNEQFF.

The chain is built from TRBV29-1 and TRBJ2-7; TRBD1 agrees at 9 bases. This CDR3 has 13 amino acids. Germline CDR1 and CDR2: SQVTM and ANQGSEA. The J segment lost 3 bases and the V segment lost 6 bases, leaving 6 bases of the junction unmatched. In DNA form, the CDR3 reads TGCAGCGTCCCTGGACAGGGGATCTACGAGCAGTACTTC. Translation: CSVPGQGIYEQYF.

The V gene is TRBV5-4, the J gene TRBJ2-1, with TRBD2 matching 10 bases. The ends lost 2 bases at V and 2 bases at J; junction bases unmatched: 10. The germline gives CDR1 SGHNT, CDR2 YYREEE (reference sequence). CDR3 length: 18 residues. CDR3: CASSFGRASGRAYNEQFF. The CDR3 nucleotides are TGTGCCAGCAGCTTCGGGAGGGCCAGCGGGAGGGCCTACAATGAGCAGTTCTTC.

V usage is TRBV5-4 and J usage is TRBJ2-2; D call uncertain. Per germline, CDR1 SGHNT and CDR2 YYREEE (reference sequence). This CDR3 is built from 15 residues. The V end was cut by 3 bases, the J end by 0 bases, with 9 bases between. The CDR3 loop is CASSSIQANTGELFF. The CDR3 region has the DNA TGTGCCAGCAGCTCAATACAAGCGAACACCGGGGAGCTGTTTTTT.